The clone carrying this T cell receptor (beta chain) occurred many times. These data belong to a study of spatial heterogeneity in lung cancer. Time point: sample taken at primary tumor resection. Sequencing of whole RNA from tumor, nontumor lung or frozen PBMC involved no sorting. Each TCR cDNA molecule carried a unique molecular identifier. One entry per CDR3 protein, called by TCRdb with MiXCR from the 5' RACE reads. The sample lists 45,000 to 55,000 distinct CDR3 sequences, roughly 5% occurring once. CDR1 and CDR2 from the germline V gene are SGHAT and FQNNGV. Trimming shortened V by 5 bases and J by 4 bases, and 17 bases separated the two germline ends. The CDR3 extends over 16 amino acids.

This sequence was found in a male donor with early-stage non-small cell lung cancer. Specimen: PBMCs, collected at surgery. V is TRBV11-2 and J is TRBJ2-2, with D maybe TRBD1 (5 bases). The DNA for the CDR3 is TGTGCCAGCAGCCTACAGGTGATGGCGCGCACCGGGGAGCTGTTTTTT. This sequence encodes CASSLQVMARTGELFF.